Each of the 7 T cell receptor beta chains below was sequenced from the same sample in a study of control samples from healthy donors and cancer patients. The protocol was immunoSEQ multiplex PCR, while the TCRdb copy is restricted to in-frame clones and leaves out a portion. The sample includes 150,000 or so clones, approximately 96% seen only once; the top ten take around 6.2%. Sequenced sample: blood. The receptors originated from a man aged 35 to 55 in good health.

The V call is TRBV2, the J call TRBJ1-2, with D maybe TRBD1 (5 bases). Trimming pared 7 bases from V and 4 bases from J, leaving 10 bases between. Germline lookup yields CDR1 SNHLY and CDR2 FYNNEI. The CDR3 is 12 residues long. The CDR3 region has the DNA TGTGCCAGCACGCAGGGTCCCTATGGCTACACCTTC. Protein: CASTQGPYGYTF.

The chain couples TRBV5-5 to TRBJ2-1; D uncertain. This CDR3 has 15 amino acids. V lost 3 bases to trimming and J lost 3 bases, with 13 bases between them. Per the germline V gene, CDR1 is SGHKS and CDR2 is YYEKEE (reference sequence). The DNA for the CDR3 is TGTGCCAGCAGCTACGGACCGAACAACTACAATGAGCAGTTCTTC. Translating gives CASSYGPNNYNEQFF.

This chain uses TRBV7-6 with TRBJ1-3, with D tentatively TRBD1 (6 bases). V was pared by 3 bases and J by 2 bases, with 17 bases between. CDR3 size: 17 residues. The germline V gene has CDR1 SGHVS and CDR2 FNYEAQ. The CDR3 loop is CASSLERSGVPGNTIYF. CDR3 sequence (DNA): TGTGCCAGCAGCTTGGAACGTTCAGGGGTTCCTGGAAACACCATATATTTT.

In this sample, this clone turned up once. CDR3 DNA: TGTGCCAGCAGCTCCTGGGGGGGGCCCTACAATGAGCAGTTCTTC. Its protein is CASSSWGGPYNEQFF. The rearrangement uses TRBV7-2 and TRBJ2-1; possibly TRBD2 for D (7 bases). The length of the CDR3 is 15 residues. CDR1 is SGHTA, CDR2 FQGNSA, per germline. V lost 4 bases and J 2 bases, leaving 12 bases between the germline ends.

The count of this clone is one. The rearrangement joins TRBV7-9 to TRBJ2-3, with 8 nucleotides matching TRBD2. The CDR3 loop spans 15 amino acids. The trim removed 2 bases at V and 5 bases at J, leaving 6 bases unmatched. Germline values: CDR1 SEHNR, CDR2 FQNEAQ (reference sequence). This CDR3 reads CASSLQRGSGDTQYF. The CDR3 bases are TGTGCCAGCAGCTTACAGCGGGGGTCGGGAGATACGCAGTATTTT. The full variable domain, completed using reference TRBV7-9 and TRBJ2-3, is DTGVSQNPRHKITKRGQNVTFRCDPISEHNRLYWYRQTLGQGPEFLTYFQNEAQLEKSRLLSDRFSAERPKGSFSTLEIQRTEQGDSAMYLCASSLQRGSGDTQYFGPGTRLTVL.

The rearrangement joins TRBV18 to TRBJ2-2, with D maybe TRBD1 (5 bases). This CDR3 has 15 amino acids. V was clipped by 3 bases and J by 6 bases, with 14 bases between them. Germline values: CDR1 KGHSH, CDR2 LQKENI. DNA for the CDR3: TGTGCCAGCTCACCTTCGTCCTACAGGTCCGGGGAGCTGTTTTTT. This gives the protein CASSPSSYRSGELFF.

V and J are TRBV7-8 and TRBJ1-5; D is ambiguous. Germline assignment: CDR1 SGHVS and CDR2 FQNEAQ. The ends were cut back, 5 bases at V and 3 bases at J, with 8 bases in the middle. The CDR3 extends over 13 amino acids. Here the CDR3 reads CASSRAPNQPQHF. As DNA, the CDR3 is TGTGCCAGCAGCCGGGCCCCCAATCAGCCCCAGCATTTT.